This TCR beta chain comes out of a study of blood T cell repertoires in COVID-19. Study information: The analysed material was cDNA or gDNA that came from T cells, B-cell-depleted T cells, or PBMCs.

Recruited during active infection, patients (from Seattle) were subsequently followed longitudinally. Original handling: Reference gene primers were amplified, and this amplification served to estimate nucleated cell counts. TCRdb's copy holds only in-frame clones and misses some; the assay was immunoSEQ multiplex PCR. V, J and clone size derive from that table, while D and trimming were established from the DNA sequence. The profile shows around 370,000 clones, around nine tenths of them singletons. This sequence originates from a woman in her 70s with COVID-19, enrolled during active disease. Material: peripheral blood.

CDR3 sequence: CASSTARVNTEAFF. In nucleotides, the CDR3 is TGTGCCAGTAGTACCGCCAGGGTGAACACTGAAGCTTTCTTT. The gene calls are TRBV19 and TRBJ1-1; D may be TRBD1 (5 bases). The CDR3 totals 14 residues. V lost 4 bases to trimming and J lost 0 bases, with 9 bases between them. Per germline, CDR1 LNHDA and CDR2 SQIVND (reference sequence). Combining the CDR3 with reference TRBV19 and TRBJ1-1 gives the whole variable domain DGGITQSPKYLFRKEGQNVTLSCEQNLNHDAMYWYRQDPGQGLRLIYYSQIVNDFQKGDIAEGYSVSREKKESFPLTVTSAQKNPTAFYLCASSTARVNTEAFFGQGTRLTVV.